This TCR beta chain was obtained from a study of vaccination and CD4 T cells after COVID-19. Background on the study: Collection of post-COVID samples occurred a median approximately 100 days after diagnosis, spanning a range of 35 to 161. Study observations and caveats: Convalescent patients showed a median around 90% of reactive clones that were seen only post-vaccination.

As to this clonotype: What it binds is not known.

Treatment specified: 10-day PBMC culture with coronavirus spike peptide pools or control peptides (ViraFEST assay). The Oncomine TCR Beta short-read assay was applied to DNA of cultured CD4+ T cells. TCRdb reanalysed the PCR reads using MiXCR and keeps one entry per CDR3 protein. In the table there are 11,000 to 15,000 distinct CDR3 sequences, approximately 45% of which are singletons. The clonotype comes from a human donor with COVID-19. The source material was cultured CD4+ T cells from blood.

CDR3 sequence (DNA): TGTGCCAGCAGCAAAGAAAGTTATGGCTACACCTTC. Translation gives CASSKESYGYTF. The chain is built from TRBV21-1 and TRBJ1-2. TRBV21-1 is given as a pseudogene. The CDR3 totals 12 residues.